This T cell receptor (beta chain) is from a study of blood T cell repertoires in COVID-19. In its sample, this clone was seen a few times. Clones were sequenced by immunoSEQ multiplex PCR, and TCRdb holds only the in-frame ones, with some missing. This sample has roughly 500,000 clones; approximately 83% occur once, and the top ten carry roughly 3.1%. The source of this sequence is a human donor in a cohort sampled during active COVID-19. The sequencing input was peripheral blood.

CDR3 amino acids: CASTQTGGSYEQYF. DNA for the CDR3: TGCGCCAGCACCCAGACAGGCGGATCCTACGAGCAGTACTTC. The chain recombines TRBV5-1 with TRBJ2-7; D possibly corresponds to TRBD1 (6 bases). The germline V gene encodes CDR1 SGHRS and CDR2 YFSETQ. CDR3 length equals 14 residues. Trimming shortened V by 6 bases and J by 1 base, and 14 bases separated the two germline ends.